This is a list of T cell receptor beta chains from one sample in a study of PD-1 blockade in classical Hodgkin lymphoma. TCRdb's copy holds only in-frame clones and misses some; the assay was immunoSEQ multiplex PCR. The sample records approximately 28,000 clones, less than 80% being singletons. The sample consisted of CD4+ T cells from blood, taken before the fourth cycle of nivolumab. The receptors were gathered from a human donor with classical Hodgkin lymphoma. Both conserved end residues are part of each CDR3. The order of the fields is clone size, V gene, D gene, J gene, CDR3 protein, CDR3 DNA. The D gene is left open where the match is weak. Part of the rows lack a size; the others show once, few, many or a class for expanded clones.

.	TRBV30	TRBD1	TRBJ1-5	CAWDGTGVGQPQHF	TGTGCCTGGGACGGGACAGGAGTAGGTCAGCCCCAGCATTTT
once	TRBV7-6	.	TRBJ1-5	CASSLLSGALNQPQHF	TGTGCCAGCAGCTTACTCTCAGGGGCTCTAAATCAGCCCCAGCATTTT
.	TRBV6-4	TRBD1	TRBJ1-2	CASRLLPGQDLYGYTF	TGTGCCAGCCGACTTCTTCCGGGACAGGACCTTTATGGCTACACCTTC
medium-sized	TRBV28	.	TRBJ1-5	CASRDDTNNQPQHF	TGTGCCAGCAGGGACGACACCAACAATCAGCCCCAGCATTTT
once	TRBV6-5	.	TRBJ1-1	CASSYTVADTEAFF	TGTGCCAGCAGTTACACGGTGGCTGACACTGAAGCTTTCTTT
.	TRBV5-4	TRBD1	TRBJ2-7	CASSPRDRSSYEQYF	TGTGCCAGCAGCCCCCGGGACAGGAGCTCCTACGAGCAGTACTTC
.	TRBV29-1	TRBD1	TRBJ1-2	CSASGTAWGYTF	TGCAGCGCCAGCGGGACAGCCTGGGGCTACACCTTC
.	TRBV5-6	.	TRBJ2-4	CASTLRAALAKNIQYF	TGTGCCAGCACCCTCCGGGCAGCTTTAGCCAAAAACATTCAGTACTTC
.	TRBV5-1	.	TRBJ2-3	CASSLWVTLADTQYF	TGCGCCAGCAGCCTGTGGGTCACCTTAGCAGATACGCAGTATTTT
.	TRBV6-1	TRBD2	TRBJ2-5	CASRLAGGQVETQYF	TGTGCCAGCAGACTAGCGGGAGGGCAGGTAGAGACCCAGTACTTC
.	TRBV5-1	TRBD1	TRBJ1-1	CASKGTGLNTEAFF	TGCGCCAGCAAGGGGACAGGGCTGAACACTGAAGCTTTCTTT
.	TRBV9	TRBD1	TRBJ1-1	CASSVTTGTGGTEAFF	TGTGCCAGCAGCGTAACTACCGGGACAGGGGGAACTGAAGCTTTCTTT
.	TRBV19	TRBD1	TRBJ2-5	CASSPGTGVEIYVATQYF	TGTGCCAGTAGCCCCGGGACAGGGGTTGAAATTTACGTGGCGACCCAGTACTTC
.	TRBV6-1	.	TRBJ2-7	CASSPGRGTYEQYF	TGTGCCAGCAGCCCCGGACGGGGGACCTACGAGCAGTACTTC
.	TRBV11-3	TRBD1	TRBJ1-5	CASSLARGSNQPQHF	TGTGCCAGCAGCTTAGCCAGGGGGAGCAATCAGCCCCAGCATTTT
.	TRBV6-1	.	TRBJ1-2	CASSPNQGTYGYTF	TGTGCCAGCAGTCCAAACCAGGGGACCTATGGCTACACCTTC
.	TRBV18	.	TRBJ1-1	CASSPGTVNTEAFF	TGTGCCAGCTCCCCTGGGACGGTGAACACTGAAGCTTTCTTT
.	TRBV7-3	.	TRBJ2-1	CASSLTPYNEQFF	TGTGCCAGCAGCTTAACACCCTACAATGAGCAGTTCTTC
.	TRBV29-1	.	TRBJ1-2	CSALRGFQGAGYTF	TGCAGCGCCCTTCGGGGGTTTCAGGGCGCGGGCTACACCTTC
.	TRBV4-1	.	TRBJ2-3	CASSQDLTGILGDTQYF	TGCGCCAGCAGCCAAGATCTAACCGGCATCTTGGGGGATACGCAGTATTTT
.	TRBV7-9	TRBD1	TRBJ2-7	CASSSHLRDSIYEQYF	TGTGCCAGCAGCTCCCATCTCCGGGACAGCATCTACGAGCAGTACTTC
once	TRBV6-5	.	TRBJ2-7	CASSYAPHPPYEQYF	TGTGCCAGCAGTTACGCCCCACATCCCCCCTACGAGCAGTACTTC
.	TRBV7-3	TRBD2	TRBJ2-1	CASSFSGSTGNEQFF	TGTGCCAGCAGCTTTAGCGGGAGTACTGGCAATGAGCAGTTCTTC
.	TRBV29-1	.	TRBJ2-1	CSVAVQQIYNEQFF	TGCAGCGTTGCTGTTCAACAGATTTACAATGAGCAGTTCTTC
.	TRBV6-5	TRBD1	TRBJ2-7	CASSQGTGGYEQYF	TGTGCCAGCAGCCAAGGGACAGGGGGATACGAGCAGTACTTC
.	TRBV19	TRBD2	TRBJ2-2	CASSTRTRNTGELFF	TGTGCCAGTAGTACCAGGACTAGAAACACCGGGGAGCTGTTTTTT
.	TRBV6-6	.	TRBJ1-3	CASSYSGVSGNTIYF	TGTGCCAGCAGTTATTCAGGTGTCTCTGGAAACACCATATATTTT